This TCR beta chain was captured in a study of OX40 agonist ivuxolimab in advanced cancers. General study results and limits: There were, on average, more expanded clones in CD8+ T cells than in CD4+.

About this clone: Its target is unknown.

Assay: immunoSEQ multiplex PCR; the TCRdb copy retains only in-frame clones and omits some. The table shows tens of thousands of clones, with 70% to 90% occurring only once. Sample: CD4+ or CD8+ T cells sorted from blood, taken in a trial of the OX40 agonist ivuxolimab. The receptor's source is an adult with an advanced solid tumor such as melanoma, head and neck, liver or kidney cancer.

The CDR3 loop is CASSPSRVNNEQFF. As DNA, the CDR3 is TGTGCCAGTAGTCCAAGCCGGGTAAACAATGAGCAGTTCTTC. The V call is TRBV19, the J call TRBJ2-1; D not resolved. V was shortened by 5 bases and J by 5 bases, with 13 bases between the two germline ends. The germline CDR1 and CDR2 sequences are LNHDA and SQIVND (reference sequence). The length of the CDR3 is 14 residues.